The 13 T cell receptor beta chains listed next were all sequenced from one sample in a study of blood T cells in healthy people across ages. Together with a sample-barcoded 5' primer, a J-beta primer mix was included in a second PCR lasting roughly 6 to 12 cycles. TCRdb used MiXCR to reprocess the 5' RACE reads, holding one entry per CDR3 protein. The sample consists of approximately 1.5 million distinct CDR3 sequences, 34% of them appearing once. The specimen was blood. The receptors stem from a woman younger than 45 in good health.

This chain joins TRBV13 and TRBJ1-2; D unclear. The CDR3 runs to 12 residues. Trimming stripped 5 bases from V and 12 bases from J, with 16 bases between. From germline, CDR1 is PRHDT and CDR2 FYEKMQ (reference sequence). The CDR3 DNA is TGTGCCAGCAGCGCGCGGGGAAGACGGGACACCTTC. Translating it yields CASSARGRRDTF.

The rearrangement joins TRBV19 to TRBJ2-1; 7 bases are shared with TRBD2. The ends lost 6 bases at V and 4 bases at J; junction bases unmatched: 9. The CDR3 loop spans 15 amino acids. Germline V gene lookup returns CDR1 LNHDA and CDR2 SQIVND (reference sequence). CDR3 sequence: CASRRERGEYNEQFF. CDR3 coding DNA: TGTGCCAGTAGACGAGAGCGGGGCGAATACAATGAGCAGTTCTTC.

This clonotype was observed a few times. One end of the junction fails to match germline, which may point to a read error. Written as DNA, the CDR3 is TGTGCCAGCAGCAGGACTAGCGGGAGTGGCACAGATGCGCAGTATTTT. As protein: CASSRTSGSGTDAQYF. V usage is TRBV7-6 and J usage is TRBJ2-3; 13 bases are shared with TRBD2. The CDR3 loop spans 16 amino acids. The V gene's germline CDR1 is SGHVS and CDR2 FNYEAQ.

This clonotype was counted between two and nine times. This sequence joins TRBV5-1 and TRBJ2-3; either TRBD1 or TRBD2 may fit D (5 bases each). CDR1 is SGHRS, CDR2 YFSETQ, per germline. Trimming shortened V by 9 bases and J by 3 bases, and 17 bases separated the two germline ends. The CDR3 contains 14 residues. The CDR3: CAIPGTHMTDTQYF. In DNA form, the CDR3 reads TGCGCCATCCCCGGGACCCATATGACAGATACGCAGTATTTT.

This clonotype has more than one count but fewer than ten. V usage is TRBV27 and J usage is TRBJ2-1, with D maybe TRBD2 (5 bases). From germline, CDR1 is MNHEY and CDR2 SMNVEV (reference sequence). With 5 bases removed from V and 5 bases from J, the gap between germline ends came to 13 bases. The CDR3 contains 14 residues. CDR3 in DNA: TGTGCCAGCAGTCCCGGACTCCCGGACAATGAGCAGTTCTTC. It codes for CASSPGLPDNEQFF.

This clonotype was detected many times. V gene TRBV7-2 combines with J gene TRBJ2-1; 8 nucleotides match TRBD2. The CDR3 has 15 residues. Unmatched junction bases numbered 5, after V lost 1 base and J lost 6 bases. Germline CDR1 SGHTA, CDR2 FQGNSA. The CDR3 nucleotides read TGTGCCAGCAGCTTAGTCCTAGCGGGCGGCAATGAGCAGTTCTTC. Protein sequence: CASSLVLAGGNEQFF.

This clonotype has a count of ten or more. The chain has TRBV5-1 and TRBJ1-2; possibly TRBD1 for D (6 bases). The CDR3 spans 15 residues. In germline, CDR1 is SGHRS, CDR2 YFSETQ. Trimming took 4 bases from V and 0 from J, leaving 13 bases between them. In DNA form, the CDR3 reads TGCGCCAGCAGCCCCCAGGACAGCGCTAACTATGGCTACACCTTC. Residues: CASSPQDSANYGYTF.

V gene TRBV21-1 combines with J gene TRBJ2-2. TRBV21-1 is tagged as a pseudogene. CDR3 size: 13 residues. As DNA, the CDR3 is TGTGCCAGCAGCAACGATGGCGTCGGGGAGCTGTTTTTT. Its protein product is CASSNDGVGELFF.

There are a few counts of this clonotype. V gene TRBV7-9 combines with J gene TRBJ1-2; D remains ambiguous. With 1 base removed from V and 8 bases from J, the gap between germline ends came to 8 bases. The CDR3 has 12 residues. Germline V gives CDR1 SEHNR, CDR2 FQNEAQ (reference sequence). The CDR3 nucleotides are TGTGCCAGCAGCTTAGAAGGGTGGGGCTACACCTTC. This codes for CASSLEGWGYTF.

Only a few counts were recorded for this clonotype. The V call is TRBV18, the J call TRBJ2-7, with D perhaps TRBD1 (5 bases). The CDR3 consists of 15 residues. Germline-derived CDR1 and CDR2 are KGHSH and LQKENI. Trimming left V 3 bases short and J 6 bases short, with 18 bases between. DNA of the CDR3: TGTGCCAGCTCACCGTCTCGGCAGGGTGAAGGCGAGCAGTACTTC. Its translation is CASSPSRQGEGEQYF.

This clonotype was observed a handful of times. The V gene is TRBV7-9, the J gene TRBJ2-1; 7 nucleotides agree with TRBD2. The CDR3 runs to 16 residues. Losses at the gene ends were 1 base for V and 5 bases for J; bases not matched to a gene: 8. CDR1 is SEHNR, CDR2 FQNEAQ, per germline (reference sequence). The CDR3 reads CASSLGTAGLDNEQFF. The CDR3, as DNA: TGTGCCAGCAGCTTAGGTACAGCGGGGTTGGACAATGAGCAGTTCTTC.

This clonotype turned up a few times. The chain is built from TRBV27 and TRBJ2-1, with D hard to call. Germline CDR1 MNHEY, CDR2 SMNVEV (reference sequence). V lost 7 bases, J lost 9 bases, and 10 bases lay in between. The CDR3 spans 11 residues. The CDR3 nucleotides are TGTGCCAGCAAGATGATTGGTGAGCAGTTCTTC. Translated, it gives CASKMIGEQFF.

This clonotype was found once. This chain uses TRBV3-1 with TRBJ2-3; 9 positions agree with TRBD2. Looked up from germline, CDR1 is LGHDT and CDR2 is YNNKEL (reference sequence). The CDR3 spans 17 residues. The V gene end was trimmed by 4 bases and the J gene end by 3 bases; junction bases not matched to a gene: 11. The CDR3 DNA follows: TGTGCCAGCAGCCGCCCCGCCCTAGCGGGGAGTACAGATACGCAGTATTTT. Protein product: CASSRPALAGSTDTQYF.